This T cell receptor beta chain stems from a study of blood T cell repertoires in COVID-19. CDR3 length: 15 amino acids. Germline CDR1 and CDR2: SNHLY and FYNNEI. The trim removed 3 bases at V and 5 bases at J, leaving 7 bases unmatched. Measured with immunoSEQ multiplex PCR; TCRdb has only the in-frame clones, and not every one. This table has about 150,000 clones, 76% appearing once. The receptor's source is a woman older than 75 with acute or convalescent COVID-19. The chain uses TRBV2 and TRBJ2-1; 7 bases map to TRBD2. Sequencing was carried out using peripheral blood. The CDR3 here is CASSDARGNHNEQFF. As DNA, the CDR3 is TGTGCCAGCAGTGATGCGCGGGGGAACCACAATGAGCAGTTCTTC. The full variable domain, rest sourced from reference TRBV2 and TRBJ2-1, is EPEVTQTPSHQVTQMGQEVILRCVPISNHLYFYWYRQILGQKVEFLVSFYNNEISEKSEIFDDQFSVERPDGSNFTLKIRSTKLEDSAMYFCASSDARGNHNEQFFGPGTRLTVL.